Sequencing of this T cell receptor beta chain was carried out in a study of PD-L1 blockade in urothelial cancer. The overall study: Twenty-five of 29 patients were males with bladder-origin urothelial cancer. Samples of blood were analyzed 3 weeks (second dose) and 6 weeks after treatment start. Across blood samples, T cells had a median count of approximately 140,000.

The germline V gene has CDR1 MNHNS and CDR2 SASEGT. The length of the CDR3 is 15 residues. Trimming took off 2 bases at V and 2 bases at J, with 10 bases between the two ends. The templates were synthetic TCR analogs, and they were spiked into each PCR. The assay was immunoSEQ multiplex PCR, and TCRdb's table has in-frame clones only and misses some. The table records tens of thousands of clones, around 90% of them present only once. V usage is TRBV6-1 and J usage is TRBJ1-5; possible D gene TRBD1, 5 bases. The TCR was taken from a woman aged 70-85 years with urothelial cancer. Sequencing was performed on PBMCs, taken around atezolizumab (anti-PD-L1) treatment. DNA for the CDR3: TGTGCCAGCAGTGAATTTGGGGGGGGCAATCAGCCCCAGCATTTT. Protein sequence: CASSEFGGGNQPQHF.